The clone carrying this T cell receptor (beta chain) came up a few times. Its antigen is not known. The CDR3 runs 17 residues. After removal of 5 bases from V and 4 bases from J, the junction contained 10 bases not matched to a gene. Germline V lookup: CDR1 MNHNS, CDR2 SASEGT. Each CDR3 protein is one row after TCRdb ran MiXCR on the 5' RACE reads. Of about 340,000 distinct CDR3 sequences listed, around 15% are singletons. This sample was taken from a study of CD8 T cells in ankylosing spondylitis. Study results and caveats: The study looked at matched synovial fluid samples from ankylosing spondylitis patients. Disease-linked clones were reported to be significantly enriched there. In ankylosing spondylitis blood, a motif of roughly 8 highly homologous TCR beta variants appeared characteristic.

This receptor was taken from a male donor with ankylosing spondylitis or in good health (not recorded which). The sample consisted of blood, either unsorted or a sorted T cell fraction (not recorded which). The V gene is TRBV6-1, the J gene TRBJ2-1; 11 nucleotides match TRBD2. CDR3 in DNA: TGTGCCAGCAGTCAATCTAGCGGGGGGACCCTATACAATGAGCAGTTCTTC. Its translation: CASSQSSGGTLYNEQFF.